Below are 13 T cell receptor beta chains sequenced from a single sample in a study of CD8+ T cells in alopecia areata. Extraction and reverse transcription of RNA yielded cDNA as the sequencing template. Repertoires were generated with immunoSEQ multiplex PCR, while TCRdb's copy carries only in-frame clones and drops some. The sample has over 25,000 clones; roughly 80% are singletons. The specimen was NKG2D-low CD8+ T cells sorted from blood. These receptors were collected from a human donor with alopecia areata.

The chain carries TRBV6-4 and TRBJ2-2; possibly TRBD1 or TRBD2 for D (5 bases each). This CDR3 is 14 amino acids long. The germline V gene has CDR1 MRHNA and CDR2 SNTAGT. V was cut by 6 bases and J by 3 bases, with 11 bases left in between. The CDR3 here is CASSGDGDTGELFF. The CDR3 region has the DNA TGTGCCAGCAGCGGGGACGGTGACACCGGGGAGCTGTTTTTT.

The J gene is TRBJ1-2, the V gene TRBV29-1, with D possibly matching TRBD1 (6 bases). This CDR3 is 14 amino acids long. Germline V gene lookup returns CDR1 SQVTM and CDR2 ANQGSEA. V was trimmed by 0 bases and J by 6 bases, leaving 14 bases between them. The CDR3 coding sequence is TGCAGCGTTGAAGAAAGATGGGGGGCAAATGGCTACACCTTC. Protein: CSVEERWGANGYTF.

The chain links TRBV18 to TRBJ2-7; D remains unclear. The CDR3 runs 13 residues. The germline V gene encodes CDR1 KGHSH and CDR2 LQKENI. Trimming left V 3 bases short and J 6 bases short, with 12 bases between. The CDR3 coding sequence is TGTGCCAGCTCACCGGATCTTTCACCCGAGCAGTACTTC. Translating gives CASSPDLSPEQYF. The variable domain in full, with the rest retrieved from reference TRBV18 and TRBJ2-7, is NAGVMQNPRHLVRRRGQEARLRCSPMKGHSHVYWYRQLPEEGLKFMVYLQKENIIDESGMPKERFSAEFPKEGPSILRIQQVVRGDSAAYFCASSPDLSPEQYFGPGTRLTVT.

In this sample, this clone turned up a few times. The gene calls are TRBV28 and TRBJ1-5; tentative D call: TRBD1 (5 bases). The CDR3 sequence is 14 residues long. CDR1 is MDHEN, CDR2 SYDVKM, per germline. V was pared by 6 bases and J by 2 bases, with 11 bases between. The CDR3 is CASSIGGGNQPQHF. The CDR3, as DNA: TGTGCCAGCAGCATTGGGGGTGGCAATCAGCCCCAGCATTTT.

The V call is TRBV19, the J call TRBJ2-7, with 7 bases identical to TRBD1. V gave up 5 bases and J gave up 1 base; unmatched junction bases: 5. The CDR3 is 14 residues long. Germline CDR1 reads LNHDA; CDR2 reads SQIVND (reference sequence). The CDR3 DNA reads TGTGCCAGTAGTTTTACAGGGGCTTCCTACGAGCAGTACTTC. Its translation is CASSFTGASYEQYF.

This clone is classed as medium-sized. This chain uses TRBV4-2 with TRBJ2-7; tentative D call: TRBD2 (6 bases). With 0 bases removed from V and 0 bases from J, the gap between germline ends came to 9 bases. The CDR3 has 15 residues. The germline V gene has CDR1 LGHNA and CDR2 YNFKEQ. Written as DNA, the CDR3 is TGTGCCAGCAGCCAAGATCGGGGGACCTCCTACGAGCAGTACTTC. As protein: CASSQDRGTSYEQYF.

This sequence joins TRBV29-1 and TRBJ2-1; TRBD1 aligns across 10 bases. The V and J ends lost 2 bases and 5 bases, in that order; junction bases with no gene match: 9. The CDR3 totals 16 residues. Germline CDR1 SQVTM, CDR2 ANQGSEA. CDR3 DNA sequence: TGCAGCGTTGAACCCACGGGACAGGGGTTAGACAATGAGCAGTTCTTC. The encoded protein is CSVEPTGQGLDNEQFF.

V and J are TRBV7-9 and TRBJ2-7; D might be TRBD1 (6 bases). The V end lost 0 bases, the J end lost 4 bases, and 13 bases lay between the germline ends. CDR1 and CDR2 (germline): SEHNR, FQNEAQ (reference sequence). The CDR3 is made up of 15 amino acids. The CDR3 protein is CASSLALGGQYEQYF. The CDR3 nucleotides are TGTGCCAGCAGCTTAGCGCTTGGGGGCCAATACGAGCAGTACTTC.

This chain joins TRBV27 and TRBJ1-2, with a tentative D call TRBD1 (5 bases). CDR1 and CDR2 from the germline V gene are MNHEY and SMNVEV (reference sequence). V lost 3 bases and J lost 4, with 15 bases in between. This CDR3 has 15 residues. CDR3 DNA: TGTGCCAGCAGTTTGACAGCCAACCACTTCTATGGCTACACCTTC. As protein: CASSLTANHFYGYTF.

CDR3 sequence: CSVEDQGGSADTQYF. The CDR3 bases are TGCAGCGTTGAAGATCAGGGCGGGAGCGCAGATACGCAGTATTTT. The rearrangement uses TRBV29-1 and TRBJ2-3; 7 bases fit TRBD2. The CDR3 runs 15 residues. Germline V gene data show CDR1 as SQVTM and CDR2 as ANQGSEA. J gave up 4 bases and V 0 bases, and 7 bases lay outside the gene matches.

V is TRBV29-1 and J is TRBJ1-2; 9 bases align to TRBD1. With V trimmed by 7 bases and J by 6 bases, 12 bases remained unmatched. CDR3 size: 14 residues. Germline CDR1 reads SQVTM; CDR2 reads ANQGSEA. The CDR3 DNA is TGCAGCGCTATAACGGGACAGGGTGAGAATGGCTACACCTTC. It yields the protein CSAITGQGENGYTF.

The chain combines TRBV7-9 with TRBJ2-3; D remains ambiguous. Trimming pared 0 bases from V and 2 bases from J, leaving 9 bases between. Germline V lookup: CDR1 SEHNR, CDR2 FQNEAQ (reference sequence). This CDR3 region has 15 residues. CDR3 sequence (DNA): TGTGCCAGCAGCTTAGCCAGGATGTACACAGATACGCAGTATTTT. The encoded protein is CASSLARMYTDTQYF.

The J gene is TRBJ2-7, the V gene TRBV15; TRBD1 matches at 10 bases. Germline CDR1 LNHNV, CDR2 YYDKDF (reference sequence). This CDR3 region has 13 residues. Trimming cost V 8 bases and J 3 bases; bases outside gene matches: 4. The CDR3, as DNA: TGTGCCACCGTTGGACAGGGGGGCTACGAGCAGTACTTC. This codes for CATVGQGGYEQYF. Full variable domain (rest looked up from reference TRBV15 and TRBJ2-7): DAMVIQNPRYQVTQFGKPVTLSCSQTLNHNVMYWYQQKSSQAPKLLFHYYDKDFNNEADTPDNFQSRRPNTSFCFLDIRSPGLGDTAMYLCATVGQGGYEQYFGPGTRLTVT.